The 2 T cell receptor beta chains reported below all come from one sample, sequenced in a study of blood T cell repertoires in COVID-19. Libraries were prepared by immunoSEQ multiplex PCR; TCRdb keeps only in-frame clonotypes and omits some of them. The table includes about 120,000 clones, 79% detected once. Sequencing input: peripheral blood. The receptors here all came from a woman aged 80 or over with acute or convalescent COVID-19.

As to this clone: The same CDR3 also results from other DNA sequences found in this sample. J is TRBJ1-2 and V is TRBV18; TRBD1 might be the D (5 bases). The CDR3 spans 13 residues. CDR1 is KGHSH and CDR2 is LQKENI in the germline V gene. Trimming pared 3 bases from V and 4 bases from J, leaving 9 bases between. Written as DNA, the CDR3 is TGTGCCAGCTCACCGGGCGGGGCCTATGGCTACACCTTC. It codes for CASSPGGAYGYTF.

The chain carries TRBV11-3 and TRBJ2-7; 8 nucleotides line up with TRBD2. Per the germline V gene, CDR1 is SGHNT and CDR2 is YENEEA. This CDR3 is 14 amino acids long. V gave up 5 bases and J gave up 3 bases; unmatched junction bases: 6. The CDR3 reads CASSVSGSNYEQYF. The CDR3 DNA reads TGTGCCAGCAGCGTGAGCGGGAGCAACTACGAGCAGTACTTC. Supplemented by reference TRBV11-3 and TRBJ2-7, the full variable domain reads EAGVVQSPRYKIIEKKQPVAFWCNPISGHNTLYWYLQNLGQGPELLIRYENEEAVDDSQLPKDRFSAERLKGVDSTLKIQPAELGDSAVYLCASSVSGSNYEQYFGPGTRLTVT.